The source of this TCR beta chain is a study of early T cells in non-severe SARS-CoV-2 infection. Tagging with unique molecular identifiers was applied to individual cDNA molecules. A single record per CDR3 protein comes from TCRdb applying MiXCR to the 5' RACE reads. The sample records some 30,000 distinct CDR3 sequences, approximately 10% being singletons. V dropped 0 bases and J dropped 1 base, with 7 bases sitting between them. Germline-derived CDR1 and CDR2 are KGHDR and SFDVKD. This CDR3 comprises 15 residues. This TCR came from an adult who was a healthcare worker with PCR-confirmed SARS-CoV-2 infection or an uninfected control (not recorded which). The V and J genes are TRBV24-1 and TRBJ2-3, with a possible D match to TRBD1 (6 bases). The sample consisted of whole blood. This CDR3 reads CATSDLQGRTDTQYF. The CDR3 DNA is TGTGCCACCAGTGATTTGCAGGGGCGCACAGATACGCAGTATTTT.